The entry below gives a single T cell receptor beta chain sequence along with its context. The antigen is undetermined. A J-beta primer mix and a sample-barcoded 5' primer were used in a second PCR of roughly 6 to 12 cycles. TCRdb recomputed calls from the 5' RACE reads with MiXCR, one row per CDR3 protein. The sample shows roughly 1.7 million distinct CDR3 sequences, almost 35% of them seen only once. The data stem from a study of blood T cells in healthy people across ages. Trimming took 2 bases from V and 5 from J; bases not matched to a gene: 5. Germline V gene lookup returns CDR1 LNHNV and CDR2 YYDKDF (reference sequence). The length of the CDR3 is 16 residues. Study results and limitations: Roughly linear age-related decline in beta diversity appeared, significant by age 40.

Source material: blood. This sequence joins TRBV15 and TRBJ2-1; 11 bases line up with TRBD1. The clonotype originates from a woman between 25 and 40 years old in good health. The CDR3 sequence is CATSRPGTGGHNEQFF. The CDR3 nucleotides are TGTGCCACCAGCAGACCCGGGACAGGGGGGCACAATGAGCAGTTCTTC.